The 25 T cell receptor beta chains below come from one sample, sequenced in a study of OX40 agonist ivuxolimab in advanced cancers. TCRdb's table, derived via immunoSEQ multiplex PCR, lists solely in-frame clones and lacks some. The data hold fewer than 80,000 clones, with 88% observed a single time. Sequences were derived from CD4+ or CD8+ T cells sorted from blood, sampled in a trial of the OX40 agonist ivuxolimab. The receptors were gathered from an adult with an advanced solid tumor such as melanoma, head and neck, liver or kidney cancer.

The rearrangement uses TRBV6-5 and TRBJ2-1; 8 positions agree with TRBD2. V shed 2 bases and J 8 bases; nucleotides not matched to a gene: 8. CDR1 is MNHEY, CDR2 SVGAGI, per germline. The CDR3 has 15 amino acids. Written as DNA, the CDR3 is TGTGCCAGCAGTTACGTACTAGCGGTAGCTCATGAGCAGTTCTTC. It is translated as CASSYVLAVAHEQFF.

V gene TRBV19 combines with J gene TRBJ2-2; D might be TRBD2 (5 bases). Trimming removed 10 bases at V and 3 bases at J, with 15 bases between. CDR1 is LNHDA, CDR2 SQIVND, per germline (reference sequence). The CDR3 is made up of 14 amino acids. The CDR3 here is CATRTGVDTGELFF. CDR3 coding DNA: TGTGCCACCCGGACCGGGGTTGACACCGGGGAGCTGTTTTTT.

The chain recombines TRBV27 with TRBJ1-2; 9 bases align to TRBD1. This CDR3 has 15 amino acids. CDR1 and CDR2 (germline): MNHEY, SMNVEV (reference sequence). J was trimmed by 2 bases and V by 2 bases; bases with no gene match: 3. DNA of the CDR3: TGTGCCAGCAGTTTAACCGGACAGGGGAACTATGGCTACACCTTC. Translated, it gives CASSLTGQGNYGYTF.

The V call is TRBV6-5, the J call TRBJ1-1, with no clear D. This CDR3 spans 13 amino acids. Germline V CDR1 and CDR2: MNHEY, SVGAGI. Trimming cost V 4 bases and J 5 bases, with 11 bases left between them. The CDR3 protein is CASSSSSGTEAFF. The CDR3 DNA follows: TGTGCCAGCAGTTCCTCAAGCGGGACTGAAGCTTTCTTT.

This rearrangement joins TRBV18 to TRBJ1-2, with D unresolved. The CDR3 is 14 amino acids. With 3 bases removed from V and 0 bases from J, the gap between germline ends came to 8 bases. Germline V CDR1 and CDR2: KGHSH, LQKENI. The CDR3: CASSPSGTNYGYTF. Written as DNA, the CDR3 is TGTGCCAGCTCACCCTCCGGAACTAACTATGGCTACACCTTC.

The gene calls are TRBV30 and TRBJ2-3; D uncertain. The germline V gene encodes CDR1 GTSNPN and CDR2 SVGIG (reference sequence). The CDR3 contains 13 residues. V gave up 3 bases and J gave up 0 bases, with 7 bases separating them. The CDR3, as DNA: TGTGCCTGGAGGGCGGCTAGCACAGATACGCAGTATTTT. Its protein is CAWRAASTDTQYF.

V is TRBV18 and J is TRBJ2-3; D is perhaps TRBD2 (6 bases). The CDR3 consists of 15 residues. The ends were cut back, 5 bases at V and 2 bases at J, with 14 bases in the middle. Germline CDR1 is KGHSH and CDR2 is LQKENI. The CDR3 here is CASSSSGSYTDTQYF. The CDR3 DNA reads TGTGCCAGCTCATCCTCCGGGAGCTACACAGATACGCAGTATTTT. The full variable domain, its missing parts supplied by reference TRBV18 and TRBJ2-3, is NAGVMQNPRHLVRRRGQEARLRCSPMKGHSHVYWYRQLPEEGLKFMVYLQKENIIDESGMPKERFSAEFPKEGPSILRIQQVVRGDSAAYFCASSSSGSYTDTQYFGPGTRLTVL.

The chain couples TRBV19 to TRBJ2-1; D is unclear. The CDR3 has 12 amino acids. Germline V gives CDR1 LNHDA, CDR2 SQIVND (reference sequence). V lost 6 bases to trimming and J lost 9 bases, with 12 bases between them. In DNA form, the CDR3 reads TGTGCCAGTAGGGGCAGAAGAGGTGAGCAGTTCTTC. Protein product: CASRGRRGEQFF.

The V gene is TRBV4-1, the J gene TRBJ1-2; 9 bases fit TRBD1. CDR3 length equals 14 residues. Germline assignment: CDR1 MGHRA and CDR2 YSYEKL. Trimming took 4 bases from V and 3 from J; bases not matched to a gene: 3. CDR3 in amino acids: CASSPTGGDYGYTF. The CDR3 nucleotides are TGCGCCAGCAGCCCCACAGGGGGCGACTATGGCTACACCTTC.

As concerns this clone: This sample includes further DNA sequences coding for the same CDR3. The J gene is TRBJ1-2, the V gene TRBV7-6; 8 positions agree with TRBD1. V was pared by 5 bases and J by 4 bases, with 6 bases of the junction left unmatched. The germline V gene encodes CDR1 SGHVS and CDR2 FNYEAQ. There are 14 residues in the CDR3. The CDR3 sequence: CASSPGQGGYGYTF. The CDR3 DNA sequence: TGTGCCAGCAGCCCAGGACAGGGAGGCTATGGCTACACCTTC. The full variable domain, its missing parts supplied by reference TRBV7-6 and TRBJ1-2, is GAGVSQSPRYKVTKRGQDVALRCDPISGHVSLYWYRQALGQGPEFLTYFNYEAQQDKSGLPNDRFSAERPEGSISTLTIQRTEQRDSAMYRCASSPGQGGYGYTFGSGTRLTVV.

The gene calls are TRBV5-1 and TRBJ2-5; unclear D gene. This CDR3 is 13 amino acids long. V was cut by 5 bases and J by 1 base, with 9 bases left in between. CDR1 SGHRS and CDR2 YFSETQ come from the germline V gene. The chain's CDR3 is CASRVGFQETQYF. The CDR3 region has the DNA TGCGCCAGCAGGGTCGGTTTCCAAGAGACCCAGTACTTC.

This chain connects TRBV5-1 to TRBJ1-2; D is ambiguous. The CDR3 runs 13 residues. The V gene lost 4 bases and the J gene lost 8 bases, with 15 bases spanning the gap. Germline lookup yields CDR1 SGHRS and CDR2 YFSETQ. The CDR3 reads CASSDPPADGYTF. Here the CDR3 DNA reads TGCGCCAGCAGCGACCCCCCCGCGGACGGCTACACCTTC.

This chain connects TRBV6-1 to TRBJ2-2; TRBD2 might be the D (6 bases). This CDR3 region has 17 residues. The V gene lost 3 bases and the J gene lost 3 bases, with 17 bases spanning the gap. Germline V gives CDR1 MNHNS, CDR2 SASEGT. The CDR3 spells CASSEAWGTFYTGELFF. DNA of the CDR3: TGTGCCAGCAGTGAGGCTTGGGGGACTTTTTACACCGGGGAGCTGTTTTTT.

The V gene is TRBV21-1, the J gene TRBJ2-4. TRBV21-1 represents a pseudogene. The CDR3 spans 16 residues. The CDR3 here is CASSSRASPAKNIQYF. The DNA for the CDR3 is TGTGCCAGCAGCTCTCGGGCCTCTCCAGCCAAAAACATTCAGTACTTC.

The chain combines TRBV5-1 with TRBJ2-3; D not certain. The CDR3 has 16 residues. Germline V gene lookup returns CDR1 SGHRS and CDR2 YFSETQ. With 4 bases removed from V and 5 bases from J, the gap between germline ends came to 20 bases. CDR3 in amino acids: CASSPEDPQGGDTQYF. The DNA of the CDR3 is TGCGCCAGCAGCCCGGAAGATCCCCAAGGCGGAGATACGCAGTATTTT.

The chain uses TRBV2 and TRBJ1-3; 7 bases line up with TRBD1. CDR3 length equals 15 residues. Germline CDR1 is SNHLY and CDR2 is FYNNEI. V shed 4 bases, J shed 0 bases, and the junction held 3 bases outside the gene matches. In nucleotides, the CDR3 is TGTGCCAGCAGTGTGGGACAGATCTCTGGAAACACCATATATTTT. This codes for CASSVGQISGNTIYF.

This chain links TRBV27 with TRBJ1-4; D is perhaps TRBD1 (5 bases). The germline V gene has CDR1 MNHEY and CDR2 SMNVEV (reference sequence). The CDR3 runs to 13 residues. V gave up 5 bases and J gave up 7 bases, with 11 bases separating them. CDR3 coding DNA: TGTGCCAGCAGTCGAAGGGGAGGTGAAAAACTGTTTTTT. This encodes CASSRRGGEKLFF.

The rearrangement joins TRBV11-2 to TRBJ2-7; D is unclear. CDR1 SGHAT and CDR2 FQNNGV come from the germline V gene. The CDR3 has 15 residues. The germline V and J ends were trimmed by 1 base and 2 bases, with 12 bases remaining between them. The CDR3 sequence is CASSLVHAPTYEQYF. In DNA form, the CDR3 reads TGTGCCAGCAGCTTAGTACATGCTCCAACCTACGAGCAGTACTTC.

This clone was detected only a few times. Its ends do not fully match the called genes, so a read error is possible. The chain has TRBV5-1 and TRBJ2-6; possibly TRBD1 for D (6 bases). The CDR3 is made up of 17 amino acids. CDR1 and CDR2 from the germline V gene are SGHRS and YFSETQ. The CDR3 protein is CASTPTGILSGANVLTF. CDR3 nucleotide sequence: TGCGCGAGCACCCCCACAGGGATACTCTCTGGGGCCAACGTCCTGACTTTC.

The rearrangement links TRBV7-9 to TRBJ1-1; D is unclear. The CDR3 runs 13 residues. V gave up 1 base and J gave up 5 bases, with 8 bases separating them. Germline CDR1 and CDR2: SEHNR and FQNEAQ (reference sequence). The CDR3: CASSLVSSTEAFF. The CDR3 bases are TGTGCCAGCAGCTTAGTCTCCTCGACTGAAGCTTTCTTT.

Comment on this clone: In the same sample, other DNA sequences code for this CDR3. This chain links TRBV7-8 with TRBJ1-5; D is unclear. Trimming cost V 5 bases and J 0 bases, with 11 bases left between them. The germline gives CDR1 SGHVS, CDR2 FQNEAQ. This CDR3 spans 15 amino acids. The CDR3 region has the DNA TGTGCCAGCAGCCCTAGGGTCGGTAGCAATCAGCCCCAGCATTTT. Translating it yields CASSPRVGSNQPQHF.

V usage is TRBV5-1 and J usage is TRBJ2-3, with D possibly TRBD1 on 7 matching bases. From germline, CDR1 is SGHRS and CDR2 YFSETQ. The CDR3 has 16 amino acids. The ends were cut back, 4 bases at V and 0 bases at J, with 15 bases in the middle. CDR3 in amino acids: CASSQGGSTSTDTQYF. The CDR3 bases are TGCGCCAGCAGCCAGGGGGGCAGCACGAGCACAGATACGCAGTATTTT. The complete variable domain, with remaining parts taken from reference TRBV5-1 and TRBJ2-3, reads KAGVTQTPRYLIKTRGQQVTLSCSPISGHRSVSWYQQTPGQGLQFLFEYFSETQRNKGNFPGRFSGRQFSNSRSEMNVSTLELGDSALYLCASSQGGSTSTDTQYFGPGTRLTVL.

J is TRBJ2-7 and V is TRBV18; TRBD1 matches 8 bases. With V trimmed by 4 bases and J by 5 bases, 10 bases remained unmatched. Germline V lookup: CDR1 KGHSH, CDR2 LQKENI. This CDR3 is built from 15 residues. CDR3 nucleotides: TGTGCCAGCTCACTGACGACAGGGGTGGCCCACGAGCAGTACTTC. Its protein product is CASSLTTGVAHEQYF. Together with reference TRBV18 and TRBJ2-7, the CDR3 gives the full variable domain: NAGVMQNPRHLVRRRGQEARLRCSPMKGHSHVYWYRQLPEEGLKFMVYLQKENIIDESGMPKERFSAEFPKEGPSILRIQQVVRGDSAAYFCASSLTTGVAHEQYFGPGTRLTVT.

Only a few counts were recorded for this clone. The V gene is TRBV6-1, the J gene TRBJ1-5; possible D gene TRBD1, 5 bases. CDR1 and CDR2 (germline): MNHNS, SASEGT. Trimming stripped 3 bases from V and 7 bases from J, with 13 bases between. This CDR3 spans 14 amino acids. The CDR3 DNA sequence: TGTGCCAGCAGTGATCGCCGGGGGGGACAGCCCCAGCATTTT. It yields the protein CASSDRRGGQPQHF.

The rearrangement joins TRBV25-1 to TRBJ2-3; the match to TRBD2 covers 13 bases. The CDR3 runs to 16 residues. V trimming: 8 bases; J trimming: 1 base; junction bases outside the gene matches: 6. Germline CDR1 reads MGHDK; CDR2 reads SYGVNS. As DNA, the CDR3 is TGTGCCAGCGGCCTAGGGACTAGCGGGGGCACAGATACGCAGTATTTT. Protein: CASGLGTSGGTDTQYF.